These 25 T cell receptor beta chains were sequenced from one sample in a study of OX40 agonist ivuxolimab in advanced cancers. TCRdb keeps only in-frame clones here, not all; method: immunoSEQ multiplex PCR. The sample holds about 76,000 clones, approximately 86% seen once. Sample: CD4+ or CD8+ T cells sorted from blood, taken in a trial of the OX40 agonist ivuxolimab. The receptors come from an adult with an advanced solid tumor such as melanoma, head and neck, liver or kidney cancer.

This sequence joins TRBV19 and TRBJ2-3, with D uncertain. Germline CDR1 LNHDA, CDR2 SQIVND (reference sequence). The length of the CDR3 is 11 residues. V dropped 9 bases and J dropped 5 bases, with 9 bases sitting between them. Here the CDR3 DNA reads TGTGCCAGCTCCGGCATAGATACGCAGTATTTT. Residues: CASSGIDTQYF.

The chain carries TRBV2 and TRBJ2-2, with 10 positions matching TRBD2. CDR3 length: 15 residues. Trimming cost V 7 bases and J 3 bases; bases outside gene matches: 5. Germline-derived CDR1 and CDR2 are SNHLY and FYNNEI. CDR3 bases: TGTGCCAGCACGAGCGGGGGGGCACACACCGGGGAGCTGTTTTTT. It is translated as CASTSGGAHTGELFF.

This clone occurred once. CDR3 nucleotide sequence: TGTGCCAGCAGCTTCCCGGTAGGGGGCCAAGAGACCCAGTACTTC. Residues: CASSFPVGGQETQYF. The chain recombines TRBV5-8 with TRBJ2-5; perhaps TRBD1 as D (6 bases). The CDR3 has 15 residues. Germline V CDR1 and CDR2: SGHTS, YDEGEE. V dropped 2 bases and J dropped 1 base, with 12 bases sitting between them.

V is TRBV15 and J is TRBJ2-4; possibly TRBD1 for D (6 bases). Germline V gene data show CDR1 as LNHNV and CDR2 as YYDKDF (reference sequence). V was pared by 3 bases and J by 8 bases, with 17 bases between. The CDR3 runs 15 residues. This CDR3 is CATSRVKDSFDIQYF. The CDR3 DNA reads as TGTGCCACCAGCAGGGTAAAGGACAGTTTCGACATTCAGTACTTC. Together with reference TRBV15 and TRBJ2-4, the CDR3 gives the full variable domain: DAMVIQNPRYQVTQFGKPVTLSCSQTLNHNVMYWYQQKSSQAPKLLFHYYDKDFNNEADTPDNFQSRRPNTSFCFLDIRSPGLGDTAMYLCATSRVKDSFDIQYFGAGTRLSVL.

The chain couples TRBV30 to TRBJ2-5, with TRBD2 matching over 9 bases. Germline lookup yields CDR1 GTSNPN and CDR2 SVGIG (reference sequence). The CDR3 is 16 residues long. V lost 2 bases, J lost 2 bases, and 9 bases stayed unmatched. The CDR3 bases are TGTGCCTGGAGTTTTGGTGATAGCGGGGGTCAAGAGACCCAGTACTTC. Translation: CAWSFGDSGGQETQYF.

The V and J genes are TRBV2 and TRBJ1-1; tentatively, D is TRBD1 (5 bases). The germline V gene has CDR1 SNHLY and CDR2 FYNNEI. V lost 8 bases and J 0 bases, leaving 10 bases between the germline ends. This CDR3 is 13 amino acids long. In DNA form, the CDR3 reads TGTGCCAGCTGGACATCGCTGAACACTGAAGCTTTCTTT. Translation: CASWTSLNTEAFF.

The gene calls are TRBV7-2 and TRBJ2-5, with D possibly matching TRBD2 (6 bases). The CDR3 covers 16 residues. The germline V gene encodes CDR1 SGHTA and CDR2 FQGNSA. The V end lost 4 bases, the J end lost 5 bases, and 20 bases lay between the germline ends. CDR3 nucleotides: TGTGCCAGCAGCTCCAGGGCTGGGGGGTCGGAGGAGACCCAGTACTTC. Translating it yields CASSSRAGGSEETQYF.

The CDR3: CASNSGGINEQFF. The DNA of the CDR3 is TGTGCCAGCAACAGCGGGGGGATCAATGAGCAGTTCTTC. The V call is TRBV9, the J call TRBJ2-1, with TRBD2 matching 9 bases. Germline V CDR1 and CDR2: SGDLS, YYNGEE. The CDR3 is 13 residues long. Trimming at V came to 6 bases and at J to 6 bases, leaving 4 bases not matched to a gene.

The J gene is TRBJ2-3, the V gene TRBV18; D not resolved. The CDR3 runs 12 residues. Germline V gives CDR1 KGHSH, CDR2 LQKENI. The V end lost 5 bases, the J end lost 5 bases, and 8 bases lay between the germline ends. The CDR3 DNA reads as TGTGCCAGCTCATTAATAGAAGATACGCAGTATTTT. Its protein product is CASSLIEDTQYF.

This sequence joins TRBV7-6 and TRBJ1-1; D call uncertain. Trimming stripped 5 bases from V and 2 bases from J, with 12 bases between. The CDR3 has 14 amino acids. From germline, CDR1 is SGHVS and CDR2 FNYEAQ. The CDR3 sequence is CASSPPVKNTEAFF. The CDR3 region has the DNA TGTGCCAGCAGCCCGCCGGTCAAAAACACTGAAGCTTTCTTT.

This clone has just a few counts. CDR3 sequence (DNA): TGCGCCAGCAGCCCAGACCAGACCAAGGGCTACACCTTC. Residues: CASSPDQTKGYTF. The chain links TRBV5-1 to TRBJ1-2; D uncertain. V was shortened by 4 bases and J by 8 bases, with 15 bases between the two germline ends. The CDR3 has 13 residues. Germline V gene lookup returns CDR1 SGHRS and CDR2 YFSETQ.

The rearrangement joins TRBV7-2 to TRBJ1-1; tentatively, D is TRBD1 (5 bases). Trimming pared 1 base from V and 3 bases from J, leaving 15 bases between. The germline V gene has CDR1 SGHTA and CDR2 FQGNSA. The CDR3 extends over 16 amino acids. CDR3 sequence reads: CASSLGYLQGYTEAFF. CDR3 nucleotides: TGTGCCAGCAGCTTAGGGTACCTGCAGGGCTACACTGAAGCTTTCTTT. Full variable domain (missing parts from reference TRBV7-2 and TRBJ1-1): GAGVSQSPSNKVTEKGKDVELRCDPISGHTALYWYRQSLGQGLEFLIYFQGNSAPDKSGLPSDRFSAERTGGSVSTLTIQRTQQEDSAVYLCASSLGYLQGYTEAFFGQGTRLTVV.

V and J are TRBV5-1 and TRBJ1-1, with a tentative D call TRBD1 (5 bases). The CDR3 is made up of 13 amino acids. Trimming removed 0 bases at V and 3 bases at J, with 6 bases between. Germline V lookup: CDR1 SGHRS, CDR2 YFSETQ. The CDR3 region is CASSLGQYTEAFF. CDR3 in DNA: TGCGCCAGCAGCTTGGGACAGTACACTGAAGCTTTCTTT.

There are a few counts of this clone. The chain joins TRBV4-3 to TRBJ2-3, with D possibly TRBD2 on 5 matching bases. CDR3 size: 15 residues. The ends were cut back, 0 bases at V and 5 bases at J, with 12 bases in the middle. Germline CDR1 and CDR2: LGHNA and YSLEER. The CDR3 region has the DNA TGCGCCAGCAGCCAAGATGGGAGACGGGAAGATACGCAGTATTTT. This translates into CASSQDGRREDTQYF.

The CDR3 sequence is CSATGGLAKNIQYF. CDR3 nucleotide sequence: TGCAGCGCGACAGGGGGCTTAGCCAAAAACATTCAGTACTTC. The rearrangement joins TRBV29-1 to TRBJ2-4; the match to TRBD1 covers 10 bases. The CDR3 is 14 amino acids. Germline loops: CDR1 SQVTM, CDR2 ANQGSEA. V shed 7 bases and J 0 bases; nucleotides not matched to a gene: 3.

This chain links TRBV10-2 with TRBJ2-3, with TRBD1 matching over 10 bases. Per germline, CDR1 WSHSY and CDR2 SAAADI. The CDR3 is 15 residues long. V lost 2 bases, J lost 8 bases, and 7 bases stayed unmatched. The DNA for the CDR3 is TGCGCCAGCAGTGAGGGACAGGGGGGAGTAGGTACGCAGTATTTT. It yields the protein CASSEGQGGVGTQYF.

Written as DNA, the CDR3 is TGTGCCAGCAGCCCCCGGTATGGGGGCCCCTCGAACACTGAAGCTTTCTTT. Residues: CASSPRYGGPSNTEAFF. The chain employs TRBV7-2 and TRBJ1-1; maybe TRBD1 (6 bases). This CDR3 is built from 17 residues. The germline V and J ends were trimmed by 5 bases and 1 base, with 20 bases remaining between them. CDR1 is SGHTA, CDR2 FQGNSA, per germline.

The chain uses TRBV29-1 and TRBJ2-5; D not certain. Between the trimmed V and J ends, which lost 1 base and 10 bases, there was a span of 13 bases. There are 12 residues in the CDR3. CDR1 and CDR2 from the germline V gene are SQVTM and ANQGSEA. CDR3 DNA sequence: TGCAGCGTTGAAGGTAACGGAAGAAACCAGTACTTC. Residues: CSVEGNGRNQYF. The entire variable domain, with the rest obtained from reference TRBV29-1 and TRBJ2-5, is as follows: SAVISQKPSRDICQRGTSLTIQCQVDSQVTMMFWYRQQPGQSLTLIATANQGSEATYESGFVIDKFPISRPNLTFSTLTVSNMSPEDSSIYLCSVEGNGRNQYFGPGTRLLVL.

CDR3 coding DNA: TGTGCCAGCAGCAAATCCCTGGGGGAGACCGGGGAGCTGTTTTTT. Protein product: CASSKSLGETGELFF. This sequence joins TRBV21-1 and TRBJ2-2. TRBV21-1 is recorded as a pseudogene. The length of the CDR3 is 15 residues.

The DNA for the CDR3 is TGTGCCACTTCAAACCCCCTAGAGACCCAGTACTTC. Its translation is CATSNPLETQYF. The V gene is TRBV15, the J gene TRBJ2-5; no clear D gene. The V and J ends lost 9 bases and 4 bases respectively, with 12 bases between them. The CDR3 consists of 12 residues. Germline assignment: CDR1 LNHNV and CDR2 YYDKDF (reference sequence).

This clone was seen a handful of times. The genes are TRBV6-5 and TRBJ1-5; D is unresolved. Per the germline V gene, CDR1 is MNHEY and CDR2 is SVGAGI. The CDR3 consists of 13 residues. The V gene lost 11 bases and the J gene lost 3 bases, with 14 bases spanning the gap. The CDR3 coding sequence is TGTGCCGCTAAGGGCGGGTTCAATCAGCCCCAGCATTTT. Translated: CAAKGGFNQPQHF.

The rearrangement uses TRBV18 and TRBJ2-3; D gene ambiguous. The ends were cut back, 6 bases at V and 3 bases at J, with 10 bases in the middle. The CDR3 has 13 amino acids. Germline values: CDR1 KGHSH, CDR2 LQKENI. As DNA, the CDR3 is TGTGCCAGCTCCCGGTCAGTTACAGATACGCAGTATTTT. Translation: CASSRSVTDTQYF.

The rearrangement uses TRBV5-4 and TRBJ2-7; tentatively, D is TRBD1 or TRBD2 (6 bases each). CDR1 and CDR2 (germline): SGHNT, YYREEE (reference sequence). The germline V and J ends were trimmed by 2 bases and 7 bases, with 19 bases remaining between them. This CDR3 has 15 amino acids. DNA for the CDR3: TGTGCCAGCAGCTTTGGCGGGGCCTACCAGGGGGAGCAGTACGTC. Its translation is CASSFGGAYQGEQYV.

The rearrangement joins TRBV7-2 to TRBJ2-5; 7 bases are shared with TRBD1. V was pared by 2 bases and J by 4 bases, with 10 bases of the junction left unmatched. This CDR3 has 16 residues. CDR1 and CDR2 (germline): SGHTA, FQGNSA. The CDR3 DNA follows: TGTGCCAGCAGCTTATCCAACAGGGGATGGGGAGAGACCCAGTACTTC. Protein: CASSLSNRGWGETQYF.

V usage is TRBV18 and J usage is TRBJ2-3; 9 bases match TRBD1. The CDR3 is 13 amino acids. V was clipped by 5 bases and J by 6 bases; unmatched bases: 3. CDR1 KGHSH and CDR2 LQKENI come from the germline V gene. The DNA of the CDR3 is TGTGCCAGCTCAAGCGGGACAGGGGATACGCAGTATTTT. It is translated as CASSSGTGDTQYF.